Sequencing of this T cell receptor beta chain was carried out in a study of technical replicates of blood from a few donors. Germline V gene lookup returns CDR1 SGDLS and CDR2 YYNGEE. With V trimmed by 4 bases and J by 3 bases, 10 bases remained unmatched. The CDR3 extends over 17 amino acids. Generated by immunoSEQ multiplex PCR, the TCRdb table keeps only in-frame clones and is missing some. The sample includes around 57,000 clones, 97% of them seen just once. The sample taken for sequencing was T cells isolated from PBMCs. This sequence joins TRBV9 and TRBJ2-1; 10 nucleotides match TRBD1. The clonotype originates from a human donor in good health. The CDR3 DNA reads TGTGCCAGCAGCTTCGAGGGAGGGACAGGGGACTACAATGAGCAGTTCTTC. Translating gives CASSFEGGTGDYNEQFF.